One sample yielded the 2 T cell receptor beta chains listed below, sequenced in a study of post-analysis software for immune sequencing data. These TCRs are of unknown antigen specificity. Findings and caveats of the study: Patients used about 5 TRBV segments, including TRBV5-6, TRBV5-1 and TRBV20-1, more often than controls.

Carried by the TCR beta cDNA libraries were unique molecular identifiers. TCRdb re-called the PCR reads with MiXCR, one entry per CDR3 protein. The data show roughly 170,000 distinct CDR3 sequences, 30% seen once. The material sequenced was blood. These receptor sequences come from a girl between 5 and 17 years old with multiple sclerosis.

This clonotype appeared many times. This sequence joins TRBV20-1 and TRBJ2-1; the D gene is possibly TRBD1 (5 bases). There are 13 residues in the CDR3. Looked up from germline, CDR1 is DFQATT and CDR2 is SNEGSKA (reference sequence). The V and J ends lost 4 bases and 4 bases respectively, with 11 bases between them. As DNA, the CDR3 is TGCAGTGCTACCCTGAGGACATACAATGAGCAGTTCTTC. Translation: CSATLRTYNEQFF.

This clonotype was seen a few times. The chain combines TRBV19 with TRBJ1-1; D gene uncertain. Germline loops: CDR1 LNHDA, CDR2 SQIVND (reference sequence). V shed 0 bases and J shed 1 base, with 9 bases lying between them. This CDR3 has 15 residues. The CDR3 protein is CASSIDRGANTEAFF. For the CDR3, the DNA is TGTGCCAGTAGTATAGATCGTGGTGCGAACACTGAAGCTTTCTTT.